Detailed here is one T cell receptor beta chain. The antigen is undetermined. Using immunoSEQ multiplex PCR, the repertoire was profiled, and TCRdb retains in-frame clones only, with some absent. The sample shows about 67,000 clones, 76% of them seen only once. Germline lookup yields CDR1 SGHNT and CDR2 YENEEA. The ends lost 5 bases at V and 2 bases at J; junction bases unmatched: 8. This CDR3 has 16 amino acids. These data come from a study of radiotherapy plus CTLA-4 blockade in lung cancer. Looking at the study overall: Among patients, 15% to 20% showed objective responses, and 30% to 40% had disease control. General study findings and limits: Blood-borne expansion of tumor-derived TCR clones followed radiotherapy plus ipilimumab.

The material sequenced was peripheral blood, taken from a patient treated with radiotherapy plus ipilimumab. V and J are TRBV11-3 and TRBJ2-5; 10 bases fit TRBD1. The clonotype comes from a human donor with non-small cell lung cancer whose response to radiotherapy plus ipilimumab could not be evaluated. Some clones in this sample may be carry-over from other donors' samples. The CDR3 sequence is CASSGGQGTLQETQYF. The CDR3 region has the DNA TGTGCCAGCAGCGGGGGACAGGGGACTCTGCAAGAGACCCAGTACTTC.